The 20 T cell receptor beta chains in this list originate from one sample, sequenced in a study of OX40 agonist ivuxolimab in advanced cancers. TCRdb's table, derived via immunoSEQ multiplex PCR, lists solely in-frame clones and lacks some. This sample carries under 200,000 clones, roughly 94% of them seen once, and the ten largest clones take approximately 0.32%. This material consisted of CD4+ or CD8+ T cells sorted from blood, taken in a trial of the OX40 agonist ivuxolimab. The receptor source for this set is an adult with an advanced solid tumor such as melanoma, head and neck, liver or kidney cancer.

This chain uses TRBV5-1 with TRBJ1-2; D not resolved. This CDR3 contains 15 residues. V was cut by 0 bases and J by 3 bases, with 12 bases left in between. CDR1 and CDR2 (germline): SGHRS, YFSETQ. The CDR3 here is CASSLEGTADYGYTF. For the CDR3, the DNA is TGCGCCAGCAGCTTGGAAGGTACCGCGGACTATGGCTACACCTTC.

V and J are TRBV15 and TRBJ2-5; tentatively, D is TRBD1 (5 bases). V lost 0 bases to trimming and J lost 5 bases, with 7 bases between them. CDR1 LNHNV and CDR2 YYDKDF come from the germline V gene (reference sequence). The CDR3 is 13 amino acids. The CDR3 nucleotides are TGTGCCACCAGCAGAGATAGGGGCGAGACCCAGTACTTC. It yields the protein CATSRDRGETQYF.

J is TRBJ1-4 and V is TRBV5-1, with no clear D. The CDR3 totals 12 residues. CDR1 SGHRS and CDR2 YFSETQ come from the germline V gene. With 5 bases removed from V and 4 bases from J, the gap between germline ends came to 6 bases. The CDR3: CASSNLNEKLFF. The CDR3 bases are TGCGCCAGCAGTAATCTTAATGAAAAACTGTTTTTT. The variable domain in full, completed from reference TRBV5-1 and TRBJ1-4, reads KAGVTQTPRYLIKTRGQQVTLSCSPISGHRSVSWYQQTPGQGLQFLFEYFSETQRNKGNFPGRFSGRQFSNSRSEMNVSTLELGDSALYLCASSNLNEKLFFGSGTQLSVL.

V is TRBV7-2 and J is TRBJ1-2; D may be TRBD1 (6 bases). The V and J ends lost 7 bases and 6 bases respectively, with 18 bases between them. Germline lookup yields CDR1 SGHTA and CDR2 FQGNSA. This CDR3 spans 14 amino acids. In DNA, the CDR3 is TGTGCCAGCACCCCCTATGTGGGGGCGAATGGCTACACCTTC. It is translated as CASTPYVGANGYTF.

This sequence joins TRBV7-2 and TRBJ2-3; TRBD2 agrees at 9 bases. Trimming at V came to 4 bases and at J to 6 bases, leaving 8 bases not matched to a gene. Germline values: CDR1 SGHTA, CDR2 FQGNSA. The CDR3 consists of 15 residues. The CDR3 nucleotides are TGTGCCAGCAGCTCCTGGGGAGCGGGGGGTGATACGCAGTATTTT. Protein product: CASSSWGAGGDTQYF. The full variable domain, rest sourced from reference TRBV7-2 and TRBJ2-3, is GAGVSQSPSNKVTEKGKDVELRCDPISGHTALYWYRQSLGQGLEFLIYFQGNSAPDKSGLPSDRFSAERTGGSVSTLTIQRTQQEDSAVYLCASSSWGAGGDTQYFGPGTRLTVL.

The chain couples TRBV7-2 to TRBJ2-1; D not resolved. Per the germline V gene, CDR1 is SGHTA and CDR2 is FQGNSA. There are 15 residues in the CDR3. The ends were cut back, 4 bases at V and 6 bases at J, with 16 bases in the middle. The CDR3 reads CASSYRPGYINEQFF. The CDR3 DNA follows: TGTGCCAGCAGCTACCGTCCTGGATACATCAATGAGCAGTTCTTC.

The genes are TRBV4-1 and TRBJ1-5, with 8 bases lining up with TRBD1. The CDR3 has 17 amino acids. The trim removed 2 bases at V and 2 bases at J, leaving 8 bases unmatched. Germline CDR1 and CDR2: MGHRA and YSYEKL. CDR3 sequence: CASSQSQGAGGNQPQHF. The CDR3 coding sequence is TGCGCCAGCAGCCAATCCCAGGGGGCTGGGGGCAATCAGCCCCAGCATTTT.

The rearrangement links TRBV6-1 to TRBJ1-5; 8 bases are a match to TRBD1. The CDR3 has 15 amino acids. V lost 4 bases, J lost 2 bases, and 4 bases stayed unmatched. CDR1 MNHNS and CDR2 SASEGT come from the germline V gene. The DNA for the CDR3 is TGTGCCAGCAGTGTCGGACAGGGTGGCAATCAGCCCCAGCATTTT. It translates to CASSVGQGGNQPQHF.

V gene TRBV28 combines with J gene TRBJ2-1, with 7 bases matching TRBD2. Germline CDR1 MDHEN, CDR2 SYDVKM. This CDR3 contains 15 residues. V was pared by 7 bases and J by 4 bases, with 10 bases of the junction left unmatched. As DNA, the CDR3 is TGTGCCAGCACCCCCCCCAGCGGGGCTTACAATGAGCAGTTCTTC. This gives the protein CASTPPSGAYNEQFF.

V and J are TRBV9 and TRBJ1-1; 10 nucleotides agree with TRBD1. The CDR3 totals 15 residues. Trimming removed 3 bases from V and 4 bases from J; junction bases left unmatched: 6. Germline CDR1 reads SGDLS; CDR2 reads YYNGEE. CDR3 bases: TGTGCCAGCAGCGCCCGACAGGGGGCCTTCACTGAAGCTTTCTTT. Its translation is CASSARQGAFTEAFF.

This clone was observed a few times. The chain recombines TRBV2 with TRBJ2-7; the match to TRBD1 covers 12 bases. V shed 7 bases and J 6 bases; nucleotides not matched to a gene: 10. This CDR3 has 15 residues. Germline lookup yields CDR1 SNHLY and CDR2 FYNNEI. CDR3 sequence: CASTDTGTGGGEQYF. CDR3 DNA sequence: TGTGCCAGCACCGATACGGGGACAGGGGGCGGCGAGCAGTACTTC.

CDR3 protein: CASSIRGANTEAFF. The CDR3 coding sequence is TGTGCCAGTAGTATACGGGGGGCAAACACTGAAGCTTTCTTT. The chain uses TRBV19 and TRBJ1-1; D possibly corresponds to TRBD1 (6 bases). Germline V gene lookup returns CDR1 LNHDA and CDR2 SQIVND (reference sequence). The CDR3 has 14 amino acids. The V end was cut by 2 bases, the J end by 2 bases, with 9 bases between.

The chain joins TRBV6-5 to TRBJ2-5, with 8 bases lining up with TRBD2. The junction had 10 bases not matched to a gene; V was cut back by 6 bases and J by 4 bases. From germline, CDR1 is MNHEY and CDR2 SVGAGI. The CDR3 spans 15 residues. The chain's CDR3 is CASSLGGGGSETQYF. The CDR3 DNA reads TGTGCCAGCAGCCTCGGGGGCGGGGGGTCAGAGACCCAGTACTTC.

There are a few counts of this clone. The rearrangement uses TRBV5-1 and TRBJ1-5; no clear D gene. The V and J ends lost 4 bases and 3 bases respectively, with 11 bases between them. CDR3 length equals 14 residues. The germline V gene has CDR1 SGHRS and CDR2 YFSETQ. The CDR3 region has the DNA TGCGCCAGCAGCCCCGACTGGAACAATCAGCCCCAGCATTTT. As protein: CASSPDWNNQPQHF. Complete variable domain (other parts from reference TRBV5-1 and TRBJ1-5): KAGVTQTPRYLIKTRGQQVTLSCSPISGHRSVSWYQQTPGQGLQFLFEYFSETQRNKGNFPGRFSGRQFSNSRSEMNVSTLELGDSALYLCASSPDWNNQPQHFGDGTRLSIL.

The table lists this clone with a few counts. The genes are TRBV5-1 and TRBJ1-3; no definite D call. Germline V gene sequence: CDR1 SGHRS, CDR2 YFSETQ. The V end was cut by 0 bases, the J end by 3 bases, with 10 bases between. The CDR3 sequence is 15 residues long. Written as DNA, the CDR3 is TGCGCCAGCAGCTTGGTAGGGTCTGATGGAAACACCATATATTTT. Translation gives CASSLVGSDGNTIYF. The full variable domain, completed using reference TRBV5-1 and TRBJ1-3, is KAGVTQTPRYLIKTRGQQVTLSCSPISGHRSVSWYQQTPGQGLQFLFEYFSETQRNKGNFPGRFSGRQFSNSRSEMNVSTLELGDSALYLCASSLVGSDGNTIYFGEGSWLTVV.

V and J are TRBV18 and TRBJ2-3, with D hard to call. CDR3 length: 15 amino acids. Germline V gene sequence: CDR1 KGHSH, CDR2 LQKENI. V lost 3 bases to trimming and J lost 2 bases, with 12 bases between them. CDR3 region: CASSPRQLDTDTQYF. Written as DNA, the CDR3 is TGTGCCAGCTCACCTCGGCAGCTCGACACAGATACGCAGTATTTT.

This chain connects TRBV28 to TRBJ2-7, with 8 positions matching TRBD1. The CDR3 is 14 amino acids. The germline gives CDR1 MDHEN, CDR2 SYDVKM. V lost 7 bases and J lost 3; bases outside the gene matches: 8. The CDR3 protein is CASKSQGAVYEQYF. CDR3 nucleotide sequence: TGTGCCAGCAAGTCCCAGGGGGCTGTCTACGAGCAGTACTTC.

This chain joins TRBV19 and TRBJ2-1; D is unclear. V lost 3 bases and J lost 5, with 17 bases in between. This CDR3 has 16 amino acids. The germline V gene encodes CDR1 LNHDA and CDR2 SQIVND (reference sequence). As DNA, the CDR3 is TGTGCCAGTAGTATGCTCCCGAATCTCGGACACAATGAGCAGTTCTTC. The encoded protein is CASSMLPNLGHNEQFF.

Notes on this clone: The CDR3 does not close with the conserved phenylalanine or tryptophan, likely indicating a read error. The V and J genes are TRBV28 and TRBJ2-7, with 7 bases aligning to TRBD1. The junction had 3 bases not matched to a gene; V was cut back by 3 bases and J by 4 bases. Germline lookup yields CDR1 MDHEN and CDR2 SYDVKM. CDR3 length equals 13 residues. The CDR3 bases are TGTGCCAGCAGTTTCGGACAGGAGTACGAGCAGTACCTC. It specifies CASSFGQEYEQYL.

Comments on this clone: Distinct nucleotide sequences in the sample also encode this CDR3. This CDR3 is CASSLAGSGNTIYF. The CDR3 bases are TGTGCCAGCAGCTTAGCAGGGTCCGGAAACACCATATATTTT. The J gene is TRBJ1-3, the V gene TRBV7-2, with D unresolved. Germline V gives CDR1 SGHTA, CDR2 FQGNSA. Trimming shortened V by 0 bases and J by 4 bases, and 7 bases separated the two germline ends. The CDR3 loop spans 14 amino acids.